This T cell receptor (beta chain) comes out of a study of blood T cell repertoires in COVID-19. Across the whole study: T cells, B-cell-depleted T cells, or PBMCs supplied cDNA or gDNA.

Sequencing was performed with immunoSEQ multiplex PCR; in TCRdb, only in-frame clones are kept and a portion is missing. The sample records 130,000 to 150,000 clones, 88% being singletons. The TCR comes from a woman in her 30s with acute COVID-19. Sequenced sample: PBMCs or T cells enriched from blood (not recorded which).

Written as DNA, the CDR3 is TGTGCCAGCAGCTTCAGAACAGGGAGTTGGCAGTTCTTC. Residues: CASSFRTGSWQFF. The J gene is TRBJ2-1, the V gene TRBV11-2, with D possibly being TRBD1 (6 bases). This CDR3 has 13 residues. The germline CDR1 and CDR2 sequences are SGHAT and FQNNGV. Between the trimmed V and J ends, which lost 3 bases and 12 bases, there was a span of 15 bases.